These 23 T cell receptor beta chains came from one sample sequenced in a study of shared clonotypes between healthy human individuals. Assay used: immunoSEQ multiplex PCR; TCRdb lists only in-frame clones, some missing. Among about 2.3 million clones listed, about 90% were seen once. The sample was naive CD4+ T cells from PBMCs. The subset here: CD45RA+ positively selected. The receptors derive from a man younger than 35 in good health. Some clones in this sample may be carry-over from other donors' samples.

V is TRBV19 and J is TRBJ1-1; D not resolved. The ends were cut back, 5 bases at V and 5 bases at J, with 12 bases in the middle. Germline V gene sequence: CDR1 LNHDA, CDR2 SQIVND (reference sequence). The CDR3 has 13 amino acids. This CDR3 is CASSVSPGTEAFF. The CDR3 DNA sequence: TGTGCCAGTAGTGTCTCCCCGGGGACTGAAGCTTTCTTT.

Note on this clone: At the DNA level, this CDR3 is encoded by other sequences in the same sample as well. The chain is built from TRBV7-2 and TRBJ2-1; D is unclear. CDR1 and CDR2 from the germline V gene are SGHTA and FQGNSA. The CDR3 contains 14 residues. V was trimmed by 1 base and J by 2 bases, leaving 6 bases between them. The CDR3 here is CASSLGFAYNEQFF. The CDR3 coding sequence is TGTGCCAGCAGCTTAGGGTTCGCCTACAATGAGCAGTTCTTC. The full variable domain, in which reference TRBV7-2 and TRBJ2-1 provide the parts outside the CDR3, is GAGVSQSPSNKVTEKGKDVELRCDPISGHTALYWYRQSLGQGLEFLIYFQGNSAPDKSGLPSDRFSAERTGGSVSTLTIQRTQQEDSAVYLCASSLGFAYNEQFFGPGTRLTVL.

The chain joins TRBV11-2 to TRBJ2-7; 8 positions match TRBD2. The V and J ends lost 1 base and 2 bases, in that order; junction bases with no gene match: 7. The CDR3 covers 16 residues. Germline values: CDR1 SGHAT, CDR2 FQNNGV. CDR3 DNA sequence: TGTGCCAGCAGCTTAGTCGGAGTAGCGGGAACCTACGAGCAGTACTTC. Residues: CASSLVGVAGTYEQYF.

Worth noting for this clone: The sample contains more than one DNA sequence encoding this CDR3. The chain combines TRBV9 with TRBJ2-3; D gene unclear. CDR1 and CDR2 from the germline V gene are SGDLS and YYNGEE. Trimming cost V 0 bases and J 0 bases, with 5 bases left between them. The CDR3 covers 14 residues. The CDR3: CASSVGSSTDTQYF. CDR3 nucleotides: TGTGCCAGCAGCGTAGGCAGTAGCACAGATACGCAGTATTTT. The entire variable domain, with the rest obtained from reference TRBV9 and TRBJ2-3, is as follows: DSGVTQTPKHLITATGQRVTLRCSPRSGDLSVYWYQQSLDQGLQFLIQYYNGEERAKGNILERFSAQQFPDLHSELNLSSLELGDSALYFCASSVGSSTDTQYFGPGTRLTVL.

The chain joins TRBV15 to TRBJ2-5, with 9 bases lining up with TRBD1. Germline CDR1 is LNHNV and CDR2 is YYDKDF (reference sequence). The length of the CDR3 is 16 residues. Losses at the gene ends were 0 bases for V and 7 bases for J; bases not matched to a gene: 9. CDR3 DNA sequence: TGTGCCACCAGCAGAGAACCGGGACAGGGCCCCGGGACCCAGTACTTC. It yields the protein CATSREPGQGPGTQYF.

The chain recombines TRBV28 with TRBJ1-2, with 9 bases identical to TRBD1. Germline loops: CDR1 MDHEN, CDR2 SYDVKM. The V gene end was trimmed by 5 bases and the J gene end by 0 bases; junction bases not matched to a gene: 1. The CDR3 totals 14 residues. This chain's CDR3 is CASSGTGTNYGYTF. CDR3 nucleotides: TGTGCCAGCAGTGGGACAGGGACTAACTATGGCTACACCTTC.

The chain links TRBV30 to TRBJ2-7; 8 bases align to TRBD2. J was trimmed by 2 bases and V by 7 bases; bases with no gene match: 7. CDR3 length: 13 residues. Germline V lookup: CDR1 GTSNPN, CDR2 SVGIG (reference sequence). The DNA for the CDR3 is TGTGCCTCCCTGGGTAGCGGGGCCTACGAGCAGTACTTC. It specifies CASLGSGAYEQYF.

V gene TRBV4-1 combines with J gene TRBJ2-7; TRBD2 matches 10 bases. Germline V gives CDR1 MGHRA, CDR2 YSYEKL. CDR3 length: 15 residues. V trimming: 1 base; J trimming: 3 bases; junction bases outside the gene matches: 3. CDR3 sequence reads: CASSQGTSGNYEQYF. The CDR3 coding sequence is TGCGCCAGCAGCCAAGGGACTAGCGGCAACTACGAGCAGTACTTC.

The gene calls are TRBV29-1 and TRBJ1-3; D gene ambiguous. The V end was cut by 0 bases, the J end by 2 bases, with 2 bases between. The germline gives CDR1 SQVTM, CDR2 ANQGSEA. This CDR3 spans 12 amino acids. CDR3 sequence reads: CSVEDPGNTIYF. The CDR3 DNA sequence: TGCAGCGTTGAAGATCCTGGAAACACCATATATTTT.

This sequence joins TRBV29-1 and TRBJ2-1, with 11 bases lining up with TRBD2. The CDR3 is 13 amino acids. Germline lookup yields CDR1 SQVTM and CDR2 ANQGSEA. The junction had 10 bases not matched to a gene; V was cut back by 8 bases and J by 10 bases. CDR3 coding DNA: TGCAGCTCCCGTCTACTAGCGGGAGAGGAGCAGTTCTTC. This translates into CSSRLLAGEEQFF.

In its sample, this clone was seen a few times. This chain joins TRBV29-1 and TRBJ1-1; TRBD1 is a possible D gene (5 bases). This CDR3 has 14 residues. Trimming took off 6 bases at V and 6 bases at J, with 20 bases between the two ends. Germline CDR1 reads SQVTM; CDR2 reads ANQGSEA. Here the CDR3 reads CSVTGVWGVPEAFF. DNA for the CDR3: TGCAGCGTCACAGGCGTGTGGGGTGTCCCTGAAGCTTTCTTT. The variable domain in full, with the rest retrieved from reference TRBV29-1 and TRBJ1-1, is SAVISQKPSRDICQRGTSLTIQCQVDSQVTMMFWYRQQPGQSLTLIATANQGSEATYESGFVIDKFPISRPNLTFSTLTVSNMSPEDSSIYLCSVTGVWGVPEAFFGQGTRLTVV.

This clone was found once. The chain has TRBV2 and TRBJ2-1; 10 bases align to TRBD2. The germline gives CDR1 SNHLY, CDR2 FYNNEI. The CDR3 totals 14 residues. V lost 8 bases to trimming and J lost 3 bases; unmatched junction nucleotides: 4. In DNA, the CDR3 is TGTGCCAGCCGACTAGCGGGCGACTACAATGAGCAGTTCTTC. This sequence encodes CASRLAGDYNEQFF.

This clone has only one observation. The CDR3 reads CASSGPGRDLEAFF. The CDR3 DNA reads as TGTGCCAGCAGTGGACCGGGCAGGGATCTTGAAGCTTTCTTT. The V gene is TRBV2, the J gene TRBJ1-1, with D possibly being TRBD1 (5 bases). CDR1 and CDR2 from the germline V gene are SNHLY and FYNNEI. The CDR3 spans 14 residues. V lost 4 bases, J lost 7 bases, and 16 bases lay in between. Full variable domain (rest looked up from reference TRBV2 and TRBJ1-1): EPEVTQTPSHQVTQMGQEVILRCVPISNHLYFYWYRQILGQKVEFLVSFYNNEISEKSEIFDDQFSVERPDGSNFTLKIRSTKLEDSAMYFCASSGPGRDLEAFFGQGTRLTVV.

The chain joins TRBV2 to TRBJ2-3, with 11 nucleotides matching TRBD2. Looked up from germline, CDR1 is SNHLY and CDR2 is FYNNEI. CDR3 length: 17 amino acids. V lost 8 bases to trimming and J lost 5 bases; unmatched junction nucleotides: 15. CDR3 bases: TGTGCCAGCGTACTAGCGGGAGTGTCCCTGAGCGGAGATACGCAGTATTTT. Protein sequence: CASVLAGVSLSGDTQYF. Combining the CDR3 with reference TRBV2 and TRBJ2-3 gives the whole variable domain EPEVTQTPSHQVTQMGQEVILRCVPISNHLYFYWYRQILGQKVEFLVSFYNNEISEKSEIFDDQFSVERPDGSNFTLKIRSTKLEDSAMYFCASVLAGVSLSGDTQYFGPGTRLTVL.

This clone has a single count. This same CDR3 is encoded by further DNA sequences in the sample. The chain recombines TRBV10-1 with TRBJ2-1, with D perhaps assigned TRBD1 or TRBD2 (6 bases each). In germline, CDR1 is WNHNN, CDR2 SYGVQD (reference sequence). The CDR3 has 14 amino acids. Between the trimmed V and J ends, which lost 0 bases and 6 bases, there was a span of 9 bases. The CDR3 nucleotides read TGCGCCAGCAGTGAGTCCGGAGGGGGCAATGAGCAGTTCTTC. Translation gives CASSESGGGNEQFF.

Note on this clone: One end of the junction is discordant with germline, which a read error may explain. DNA of the CDR3: TGTGCCAGCAGCTTACTGGGGCCCCAACAGACCCAGTACTTC. Encoded protein: CASSLLGPQQTQYF. V gene TRBV7-6 combines with J gene TRBJ2-5; TRBD1 is a possible D gene (5 bases). This CDR3 is 14 amino acids long. CDR1 SGHVS and CDR2 FNYEAQ come from the germline V gene.

The rearrangement joins TRBV11-1 to TRBJ2-3, with 7 bases that match TRBD1. V lost 4 bases and J lost 0; bases outside the gene matches: 4. This CDR3 has 15 amino acids. Germline CDR1 SGHAT, CDR2 FQDESV (reference sequence). CDR3 coding DNA: TGTGCCAGCAGCTATGGGACAGTCAGCACAGATACGCAGTATTTT. It yields the protein CASSYGTVSTDTQYF.

The V gene is TRBV28, the J gene TRBJ1-3, with a possible D match to TRBD1 (6 bases). V was clipped by 8 bases and J by 7 bases, with 9 bases between them. CDR1 is MDHEN, CDR2 SYDVKM, per germline. The CDR3 is 11 amino acids. The CDR3 DNA reads as TGTGCCAGCGGACAGCCGAACACCATATATTTT. Translating gives CASGQPNTIYF.

The chain carries TRBV9 and TRBJ2-7; the D gene is possibly TRBD2 (5 bases). The CDR3 length is 15 residues. Looked up from germline, CDR1 is SGDLS and CDR2 is YYNGEE. V lost 0 bases, J lost 6 bases, and 16 bases lay in between. CDR3 sequence: CASSVAGGSPGEQYF. The CDR3 DNA sequence: TGTGCCAGCAGCGTAGCCGGAGGTTCCCCTGGCGAGCAGTACTTC. Based on the CDR3 plus reference TRBV9 and TRBJ2-7, the full variable domain is DSGVTQTPKHLITATGQRVTLRCSPRSGDLSVYWYQQSLDQGLQFLIQYYNGEERAKGNILERFSAQQFPDLHSELNLSSLELGDSALYFCASSVAGGSPGEQYFGPGTRLTVT.

V is TRBV28 and J is TRBJ2-7; 9 nucleotides agree with TRBD2. CDR1 and CDR2 (germline): MDHEN, SYDVKM. The ends lost 1 base at V and 4 bases at J; junction bases unmatched: 5. The CDR3 is 15 residues long. The CDR3 sequence: CASSLLREGLYEQYF. The CDR3 DNA sequence: TGTGCCAGCAGTTTATTGCGGGAGGGCCTTTACGAGCAGTACTTC.

The V call is TRBV28, the J call TRBJ2-1; the D gene could be TRBD1 or TRBD2 (6 bases each). V was shortened by 2 bases and J by 2 bases, with 13 bases between the two germline ends. Germline CDR1 MDHEN, CDR2 SYDVKM. The CDR3 sequence is 16 residues long. The DNA of the CDR3 is TGTGCCAGCAGTTTAGGAGGGACACCGGCCTACAATGAGCAGTTCTTC. Translated: CASSLGGTPAYNEQFF.

This clone has just one count. V and J are TRBV28 and TRBJ1-2; possible D gene TRBD1, 5 bases. CDR3 length: 15 amino acids. Germline V gene data show CDR1 as MDHEN and CDR2 as SYDVKM. Trimming cost V 8 bases and J 4 bases, with 20 bases left between them. The CDR3 loop reads CASDDGGAGAYGYTF. As DNA, the CDR3 is TGTGCCAGCGACGATGGCGGGGCCGGGGCCTATGGCTACACCTTC.

The chain couples TRBV4-2 to TRBJ2-7, with 7 bases fitting TRBD2. Germline CDR1 and CDR2: LGHNA and YNFKEQ. Losses at the gene ends were 0 bases for V and 2 bases for J; bases not matched to a gene: 7. This CDR3 is 16 amino acids long. For the CDR3, the DNA is TGTGCCAGCAGCCAAGAGCCAGCGGGAAAACCCTACGAGCAGTACTTC. This encodes CASSQEPAGKPYEQYF.